Listed here are 9 T cell receptor beta chains from one sample, sequenced in a study of blood T cell repertoires in COVID-19. The method was immunoSEQ multiplex PCR; TCRdb's version includes in-frame clones alone and lacks a portion of them. This sample has some 300,000 clones, with 89% found just once. Sample: PBMCs or T cells enriched from blood (not recorded which). Receptors originate from a woman in her thirties or forties who had recovered from COVID-19.

V and J are TRBV9 and TRBJ2-5; TRBD1 matches 9 bases. CDR1 is SGDLS, CDR2 YYNGEE, per germline. This CDR3 is 15 amino acids long. The J segment lost 5 bases and the V segment lost 3 bases, leaving 8 bases of the junction unmatched. The CDR3 is CASSATGGELETQYF. The CDR3 region has the DNA TGTGCCAGCAGCGCAACAGGGGGCGAGTTGGAGACCCAGTACTTC.

This clone appeared once. The chain uses TRBV19 and TRBJ2-5; D possibly corresponds to TRBD1 (5 bases). The CDR3 has 17 amino acids. Per germline, CDR1 LNHDA and CDR2 SQIVND (reference sequence). The V end lost 5 bases, the J end lost 5 bases, and 24 bases lay between the germline ends. Here the CDR3 reads CASSARVRGRSRETQYF. The CDR3 DNA reads TGTGCCAGTAGTGCCAGGGTCCGCGGCCGTTCGAGGGAGACCCAGTACTTC.

J is TRBJ2-5 and V is TRBV6-5; D is unclear. The CDR3 has 11 amino acids. CDR1 MNHEY and CDR2 SVGAGI come from the germline V gene. Trimming shortened V by 6 bases and J by 1 base, and 3 bases separated the two germline ends. CDR3 amino acids: CASSLQETQYF. CDR3 coding DNA: TGTGCCAGCAGCCTCCAAGAGACCCAGTACTTC.

The chain has TRBV5-5 and TRBJ1-4, with TRBD1 as a possible D gene (5 bases). Looked up from germline, CDR1 is SGHKS and CDR2 is YYEKEE (reference sequence). Trimming stripped 0 bases from V and 6 bases from J, with 9 bases between. The CDR3 is 14 residues long. CDR3 region: CASSLGRVYEKLFF. The CDR3 nucleotides read TGTGCCAGCAGCTTGGGCAGGGTGTATGAAAAACTGTTTTTT. Filled out from reference TRBV5-5 and TRBJ1-4, the complete variable domain reads DAGVTQSPTHLIKTRGQQVTLRCSPISGHKSVSWYQQVLGQGPQFIFQYYEKEERGRGNFPDRFSARQFPNYSSELNVNALLLGDSALYLCASSLGRVYEKLFFGSGTQLSVL.

CDR3 region: CASSSGTGALFRNQPQHF. CDR3 coding DNA: TGTGCCAGCAGTTCCGGGACAGGGGCCCTATTTCGGAATCAGCCCCAGCATTTT. This sequence joins TRBV27 and TRBJ1-5; 10 bases map to TRBD1. The CDR3 contains 18 residues. Looked up from germline, CDR1 is MNHEY and CDR2 is SMNVEV (reference sequence). V trimming: 4 bases; J trimming: 4 bases; junction bases outside the gene matches: 13.

Comments on this clone: A read error may account for a junction end that differs from germline. V and J are TRBV7-7 and TRBJ1-1; a weak D match, TRBD1 (6 bases). The CDR3 extends over 13 amino acids. Germline-derived CDR1 and CDR2 are SSHAT and FNYEAQ (reference sequence). For the CDR3, the DNA is TGTGCTAGCAGCTCAGGGGTGAACACTGAAGCTTTCTTT. Protein product: CASSSGVNTEAFF.

V is TRBV6-5 and J is TRBJ1-2; TRBD1 matches at 8 bases. Germline V gene lookup returns CDR1 MNHEY and CDR2 SVGAGI. The CDR3 has 15 residues. V gave up 2 bases and J gave up 6 bases; unmatched junction bases: 8. The CDR3 spells CASSYEGQGGDGYTF. The CDR3 DNA follows: TGTGCCAGCAGTTACGAAGGACAGGGCGGGGATGGCTACACCTTC.

The J gene is TRBJ2-7, the V gene TRBV3-1 (or the pseudogene TRBV3-2); D may be TRBD2 (5 bases). The length of the CDR3 is 13 residues. The V end lost 7 bases, the J end lost 0 bases, and 10 bases lay between the germline ends. CDR1 and CDR2 (germline): LGHDT, YNNKEL (reference sequence). The CDR3 DNA is TGTGCCAGCACGCTGGGGAGCTCCTACGAGCAGTACTTC. It codes for CASTLGSSYEQYF.

V gene TRBV5-1 combines with J gene TRBJ2-3, with D perhaps TRBD1 (6 bases). CDR3 size: 15 residues. Germline CDR1 and CDR2: SGHRS and YFSETQ. Trimming stripped 4 bases from V and 2 bases from J, with 14 bases between. The CDR3 is CASSPQGVDTDTQYF. CDR3 in DNA: TGCGCCAGCAGCCCACAGGGTGTGGACACAGATACGCAGTATTTT.